This record covers a single T cell receptor (beta chain). It was with unique molecular identifiers that the TCRbeta library was prepared. TCRdb fed the PCR reads into MiXCR, producing one record per CDR3 protein. The sample yields some 500,000 distinct CDR3 sequences, about 33% seen once. This entry is derived from a study of T-cell reconstitution after alpha-beta-depleted transplantation in children. This TCR derives from a human donor who donated a stem cell graft to a child with aplastic anemia. The sample here was PBMCs from the stem cell graft donor, taken from the stem cell graft.

The CDR3: CASSLGWRATNEKLFF. The DNA for the CDR3 is TGCGCCAGCAGCTTAGGATGGAGGGCAACTAATGAAAAACTGTTTTTT. V is TRBV5-1 and J is TRBJ1-4; D is unresolved. Trimming left V 2 bases short and J 0 bases short, with 11 bases between. CDR1 is SGHRS, CDR2 YFSETQ, per germline. This CDR3 is built from 16 residues.